What follows are 22 T cell receptor beta chains derived from one specimen sequenced in a study of blood T cell repertoires in COVID-19. TCRdb keeps only in-frame clones here, not all; method: immunoSEQ multiplex PCR. The sample records some 220,000 clones, nearly 85% being singletons. The sequencing sample was made of peripheral blood. These receptors were collected from a human donor in a cohort sampled during active COVID-19.

This clone was picked up a small number of times. V and J are TRBV3-1 (or the pseudogene TRBV3-2) and TRBJ2-5; 8 bases fit TRBD2. V was clipped by 2 bases and J by 5 bases; unmatched bases: 7. Germline V gives CDR1 LGHDT, CDR2 YNNKEL (reference sequence). This CDR3 is 15 amino acids long. DNA of the CDR3: TGTGCCAGCAGCCAAATAAGCGGGAGTAAGGAGACCCAGTACTTC. Protein sequence: CASSQISGSKETQYF.

The V and J genes are TRBV30 and TRBJ1-4; 8 nucleotides agree with TRBD1. Unmatched junction bases numbered 6, after V lost 4 bases and J lost 8 bases. This CDR3 has 13 amino acids. Per the germline V gene, CDR1 is GTSNPN and CDR2 is SVGIG (reference sequence). The DNA of the CDR3 is TGTGCCTGGACGCAGGGGGCGCGAGAAAAACTGTTTTTT. Translation: CAWTQGAREKLFF.

The chain links TRBV13 to TRBJ2-3; 7 positions agree with TRBD2. CDR1 is PRHDT and CDR2 is FYEKMQ in the germline V gene (reference sequence). The CDR3 totals 14 residues. V dropped 4 bases and J dropped 14; count of bases not matched to a gene: 15. CDR3 nucleotide sequence: TGTGCCAGCAGCTCGACTAGCACCCGTCGGGAGGCGTATTTT. The encoded protein is CASSSTSTRREAYF.

This clone was found many times. J is TRBJ1-2 and V is TRBV6-1, with 8 bases identical to TRBD1. CDR3 length equals 15 residues. Germline CDR1 reads MNHNS; CDR2 reads SASEGT. J lost 5 bases, V lost 0 bases, and 5 bases had no gene match. CDR3 nucleotides: TGTGCCAGCAGTGAAGCGCCAGGGGGCAATTATGGCTACACCTTC. Translation gives CASSEAPGGNYGYTF.

This rearrangement joins TRBV27 to TRBJ2-5; no clear D gene. Germline loops: CDR1 MNHEY, CDR2 SMNVEV (reference sequence). V was clipped by 2 bases and J by 0 bases, with 10 bases between them. CDR3 length: 15 residues. As DNA, the CDR3 is TGTGCCAGCAGTTTAGGCGGAAAAAACCAAGAGACCCAGTACTTC. Translated: CASSLGGKNQETQYF.

The chain has TRBV6-4 and TRBJ1-6; TRBD1 might be the D (5 bases). CDR1 and CDR2 (germline): MRHNA, SNTAGT. The CDR3 has 14 amino acids. The V gene lost 5 bases and the J gene lost 4 bases, with 9 bases spanning the gap. Here the CDR3 reads CASSTGTYNSPLHF. For the CDR3, the DNA is TGTGCCAGCAGTACCGGGACTTATAATTCACCCCTCCACTTT.

V usage is TRBV18 and J usage is TRBJ1-1; TRBD1 is a possible D gene (6 bases). The germline gives CDR1 KGHSH, CDR2 LQKENI. The CDR3 has 14 residues. V was shortened by 4 bases and J by 0 bases, with 9 bases between the two germline ends. The CDR3 nucleotides are TGTGCCAGCTCACACAGGGAATTGAACACTGAAGCTTTCTTT. The encoded protein is CASSHRELNTEAFF.

The V gene is TRBV27, the J gene TRBJ2-2, with 7 nucleotides matching TRBD1. The germline CDR1 and CDR2 sequences are MNHEY and SMNVEV (reference sequence). V shed 7 bases and J 3 bases; nucleotides not matched to a gene: 8. The CDR3 extends over 15 amino acids. CDR3 amino acids: CASTMGDRYTGELFF. The CDR3 nucleotides read TGTGCCAGCACCATGGGGGACAGATACACCGGGGAGCTGTTTTTT.

The V call is TRBV24-1, the J call TRBJ2-1; 8 positions agree with TRBD1. CDR3 length equals 15 residues. CDR1 and CDR2 from the germline V gene are KGHDR and SFDVKD. J lost 7 bases, V lost 4 bases, and 8 bases had no gene match. CDR3 nucleotides: TGTGCCACCAGTGACCCGACAGGGGTCGGGAATGAGCAGTTCTTC. This codes for CATSDPTGVGNEQFF.

V gene TRBV23-1 combines with J gene TRBJ2-4, with a weak D call TRBD2 (5 bases). TRBV23-1 is given ORF status, its function remaining uncertain. CDR3 length equals 19 residues. V shed 0 bases and J shed 0 bases, with 18 bases lying between them. The CDR3 DNA is TGCGCCAGCAGTCAATCGGCTAGACTCGAGGGTTTAGCCAAAAACATTCAGTACTTC. This gives the protein CASSQSARLEGLAKNIQYF.

This chain joins TRBV19 and TRBJ2-7, with 9 bases fitting TRBD1. J gave up 4 bases and V 2 bases, and 6 bases lay outside the gene matches. Germline CDR1 LNHDA, CDR2 SQIVND (reference sequence). This CDR3 region has 15 residues. The CDR3 DNA is TGTGCCAGTAGTATAAAGGGACAGGGCCCGTACGAGCAGTACTTC. Its translation: CASSIKGQGPYEQYF.

V gene TRBV11-2 combines with J gene TRBJ2-3; D is perhaps TRBD2 (6 bases). With 0 bases removed from V and 0 bases from J, the gap between germline ends came to 7 bases. This CDR3 is built from 15 residues. Per the germline V gene, CDR1 is SGHAT and CDR2 is FQNNGV. In nucleotides, the CDR3 is TGTGCCAGCAGCTTAGATGGGGGGAGCACAGATACGCAGTATTTT. Translation gives CASSLDGGSTDTQYF.

The chain combines TRBV28 with TRBJ2-5; TRBD1 matches 7 bases. CDR1 and CDR2 from the germline V gene are MDHEN and SYDVKM. This CDR3 region has 14 residues. J lost 10 bases, V lost 1 base, and 9 bases had no gene match. As DNA, the CDR3 is TGTGCCAGCAGTTTATTGACAGGGCCCGGAGTCCAGTACTTC. This codes for CASSLLTGPGVQYF.

This sequence joins TRBV7-9 and TRBJ2-7; 7 bases are a match to TRBD1. Germline values: CDR1 SEHNR, CDR2 FQNEAQ (reference sequence). The length of the CDR3 is 14 residues. Losses at the gene ends were 6 bases for V and 2 bases for J; bases not matched to a gene: 7. In DNA form, the CDR3 reads TGTGCCAGCAGTTTCGGGACAGAGGCCTACGAGCAGTACTTC. As protein: CASSFGTEAYEQYF.

The chain carries TRBV7-6 and TRBJ2-3, with 7 bases matching TRBD2. The CDR3 has 17 amino acids. From germline, CDR1 is SGHVS and CDR2 FNYEAQ. V lost 5 bases to trimming and J lost 1 base; unmatched junction nucleotides: 12. Here the CDR3 reads CASSLLTGGLGTDTQYF. The CDR3 DNA sequence: TGTGCCAGCAGCCTCCTTACGGGGGGACTGGGCACAGATACGCAGTATTTT.

The chain joins TRBV2 to TRBJ2-7; D not certain. Germline lookup yields CDR1 SNHLY and CDR2 FYNNEI. V shed 7 bases and J shed 5 bases, with 9 bases lying between them. This CDR3 is 11 amino acids long. The CDR3 nucleotides read TGTGCCAGCAATCTAGGCGACGAGCAGTACTTC. The encoded protein is CASNLGDEQYF.

This chain connects TRBV27 to TRBJ1-5; tentatively, D is TRBD1 (5 bases). CDR3 size: 17 residues. CDR1 and CDR2 (germline): MNHEY, SMNVEV (reference sequence). Trimming pared 4 bases from V and 0 bases from J, leaving 16 bases between. CDR3: CASSSLVSTDSNQPQHF. The CDR3 DNA follows: TGTGCCAGCAGTTCCTTAGTCTCGACAGATAGCAATCAGCCCCAGCATTTT.

In its sample, this clone was seen once. The genes are TRBV7-9 and TRBJ1-5; D is ambiguous. CDR3 size: 15 residues. Trimming pared 1 base from V and 0 bases from J, leaving 7 bases between. Germline V lookup: CDR1 SEHNR, CDR2 FQNEAQ (reference sequence). This chain's CDR3 is CASSLDGLSNQPQHF. As DNA, the CDR3 is TGTGCCAGCAGCTTAGATGGCCTTAGCAATCAGCCCCAGCATTTT.

The chain links TRBV5-1 to TRBJ2-3, with 11 bases identical to TRBD2. With V trimmed by 4 bases and J by 4 bases, 14 bases remained unmatched. Germline CDR1 reads SGHRS; CDR2 reads YFSETQ. The CDR3 extends over 18 amino acids. Here the CDR3 reads CASSKTTPGLAVPDTQYF. The CDR3 bases are TGCGCCAGCAGCAAAACAACTCCGGGACTAGCGGTCCCAGATACGCAGTATTTT.

This chain uses TRBV14 with TRBJ2-5; D gene uncertain. The V and J ends lost 5 bases and 2 bases respectively, with 3 bases between them. Germline-derived CDR1 and CDR2 are SGHDN and FVKESK. This CDR3 region has 11 residues. CDR3 loop: CASSYQETQYF. The CDR3 region has the DNA TGTGCCAGCAGCTATCAAGAGACCCAGTACTTC.

The chain joins TRBV18 to TRBJ2-1, with 10 bases identical to TRBD1. The trim removed 6 bases at V and 7 bases at J, leaving 9 bases unmatched. Germline CDR1 is KGHSH and CDR2 is LQKENI. The CDR3 has 15 residues. The CDR3 spells CASSPARTGGNEQFF. The CDR3 DNA follows: TGTGCCAGCTCCCCCGCAAGGACAGGGGGAAATGAGCAGTTCTTC.

This chain connects TRBV6-5 to TRBJ1-5; 7 nucleotides align to TRBD1. Per germline, CDR1 MNHEY and CDR2 SVGAGI. V lost 5 bases, J lost 4 bases, and 5 bases stayed unmatched. The CDR3 contains 14 residues. CDR3 sequence: CASSRQQGNQPQHF. In DNA form, the CDR3 reads TGTGCCAGCAGTCGTCAACAGGGGAATCAGCCCCAGCATTTT.